This is a list of T cell receptor beta chains from one sample in a study of identical twins. TCRdb reprocessed the 5' RACE reads via MiXCR and lists one record per CDR3 protein. The sample has approximately 1.8 million distinct CDR3 sequences, about 31% seen once. Sequencing was done on a sample of cord blood. All receptors derive from a newborn girl in good health. CDR3s include the opening cysteine and the closing phenylalanine or tryptophan. The order of the fields is D gene, V gene, J gene, clone size, CDR3 protein, CDR3 DNA. A D gene is named only where the DNA matches it firmly. For some rows the clone size is stated as once, few or many, or as a class when expanded; others skip it.

d_gene: .
v_gene: TRBV7-9
j_gene: TRBJ1-4
abundance: few
CDR3aa: CASSLVGRKLFF
CDR3nt: TGTGCCAGCAGCTTAGTTGGCAGAAAACTGTTTTTT

d_gene: .
v_gene: TRBV7-6
j_gene: TRBJ1-4
abundance: few
CDR3aa: CASSGGASEKLFF
CDR3nt: TGTGCCAGCAGCGGGGGGGCTAGTGAAAAACTGTTTTTT

d_gene: TRBD1
v_gene: TRBV5-1
j_gene: TRBJ2-7
abundance: many
CDR3aa: CASSLGQLSYEQYF
CDR3nt: TGTGCCAGCAGTTTGGGACAGCTGTCCTACGAGCAGTACTTC

d_gene: .
v_gene: TRBV20-1
j_gene: TRBJ2-4
abundance: many
CDR3aa: CSARDGGHPKNIQYF
CDR3nt: TGCAGTGCTAGAGATGGGGGACACCCCAAAAACATTCAGTACTTC

d_gene: TRBD1
v_gene: TRBV11-2
j_gene: TRBJ2-1
abundance: .
CDR3aa: CASSPRRGTGPYNEQFF
CDR3nt: TGTGCCAGCAGCCCCCGCCGGGGGACAGGGCCTTACAATGAGCAGTTCTTC

d_gene: .
v_gene: TRBV20-1
j_gene: TRBJ2-7
abundance: few
CDR3aa: CSARLGGTARMAEQYF
CDR3nt: TGCAGTGCTAGACTCGGCGGGACTGCAAGAATGGCCGAGCAGTACTTC

d_gene: .
v_gene: TRBV2
j_gene: TRBJ1-1
abundance: .
CDR3aa: CASSEYRSNTEAFF
CDR3nt: TGTGCCAGCAGTGAATATAGGTCCAACACTGAAGCTTTCTTT

d_gene: TRBD1
v_gene: TRBV20-1
j_gene: TRBJ1-1
abundance: .
CDR3aa: CSATGTGKAFF
CDR3nt: TGCAGTGCTACCGGGACAGGGAAAGCTTTCTTT

d_gene: .
v_gene: TRBV27
j_gene: TRBJ1-4
abundance: few
CDR3aa: CASSPGRGGAEKLFF
CDR3nt: TGTGCCAGCAGTCCAGGGAGGGGGGGAGCTGAAAAACTGTTTTTT

d_gene: TRBD2
v_gene: TRBV3-1
j_gene: TRBJ2-1
abundance: few
CDR3aa: CASSQDRLAGTYNEQFF
CDR3nt: TGTGCCAGCAGCCAAGATCGGCTAGCGGGGACCTACAATGAGCAGTTCTTC

d_gene: TRBD1
v_gene: TRBV12-3/TRBV12-4
j_gene: TRBJ1-4
abundance: .
CDR3aa: CASGGQGSTNEKLFF
CDR3nt: TGTGCCAGCGGAGGACAGGGGTCCACTAATGAAAAACTGTTTTTT

d_gene: TRBD2
v_gene: TRBV7-9
j_gene: TRBJ2-1
abundance: .
CDR3aa: CASSPLLAINEQFF
CDR3nt: TGTGCCAGCAGCCCCCTACTAGCGATCAATGAGCAGTTCTTC

d_gene: .
v_gene: TRBV29-1
j_gene: TRBJ2-3
abundance: .
CDR3aa: CSGNRGGDTQYF
CDR3nt: TGCAGCGGCAATCGCGGAGGGGATACGCAGTATTTT

d_gene: TRBD2
v_gene: TRBV13
j_gene: TRBJ2-7
abundance: .
CDR3aa: CASSLAAGVPHEQYF
CDR3nt: TGTGCCAGCAGCTTGGCGGCGGGAGTCCCCCACGAGCAGTACTTC

d_gene: TRBD1
v_gene: TRBV28
j_gene: TRBJ2-3
abundance: .
CDR3aa: CASSLWGTGETDAQYF
CDR3nt: TGTGCCAGCAGTTTATGGGGGACAGGGGAAACAGATGCGCAGTATTTT

d_gene: TRBD1
v_gene: TRBV7-9
j_gene: TRBJ2-7
abundance: few
CDR3aa: CASSPPGTAYEQYF
CDR3nt: TGTGCCAGCAGCCCACCCGGGACAGCTTACGAGCAGTACTTC

d_gene: .
v_gene: TRBV20-1
j_gene: TRBJ2-1
abundance: .
CDR3aa: CSARTNRAQETQFF
CDR3nt: TGCAGTGCTAGAACTAACAGGGCCCAAGAGACCCAGTTCTTC

d_gene: .
v_gene: TRBV6-6
j_gene: TRBJ2-1
abundance: many
CDR3aa: CASSYLVLQVNNEQFF
CDR3nt: TGTGCCAGCAGTTACCTCGTTCTTCAGGTAAACAATGAGCAGTTCTTC

d_gene: .
v_gene: TRBV20-1
j_gene: TRBJ1-5
abundance: .
CDR3aa: CSASRDAGDQPQHF
CDR3nt: TGCAGTGCTAGCCGGGACGCGGGGGATCAGCCCCAGCATTTT

d_gene: .
v_gene: TRBV28
j_gene: TRBJ1-2
abundance: .
CDR3aa: CASGRVGLRDGYTF
CDR3nt: TGTGCCAGCGGGAGGGTTGGACTACGCGATGGCTACACCTTC

d_gene: TRBD1
v_gene: TRBV29-1
j_gene: TRBJ1-1
abundance: .
CDR3aa: CSVALGQGQLNTEAFF
CDR3nt: TGCAGCGTTGCGCTTGGACAGGGGCAATTGAACACTGAAGCTTTCTTT

d_gene: TRBD1
v_gene: TRBV6-1
j_gene: TRBJ1-5
abundance: .
CDR3aa: CASSYGTGSNQPQHF
CDR3nt: TGTGCCAGCTCGTACGGGACAGGAAGCAATCAGCCCCAGCATTTT

d_gene: .
v_gene: TRBV7-9
j_gene: TRBJ1-5
abundance: .
CDR3aa: CASSFGWDQPQHF
CDR3nt: TGTGCCAGCAGCTTTGGGTGGGATCAGCCCCAGCATTTT

d_gene: .
v_gene: TRBV6-5
j_gene: TRBJ2-3
abundance: many
CDR3aa: CASRPLQRRTDTQYF
CDR3nt: TGTGCCAGCAGACCCCTCCAGAGACGCACAGATACGCAGTATTTT

d_gene: .
v_gene: TRBV3-1
j_gene: TRBJ1-1
abundance: few
CDR3aa: CASSQDLRVTEAFF
CDR3nt: TGTGCCAGCAGCCAAGATCTGCGCGTCACTGAAGCTTTCTTT

d_gene: TRBD2
v_gene: TRBV12-3/TRBV12-4
j_gene: TRBJ2-5
abundance: .
CDR3aa: CASSRGLAGGRQETQYF
CDR3nt: TGTGCCAGCAGCCGAGGACTAGCGGGGGGGCGCCAAGAGACCCAGTACTTC

d_gene: .
v_gene: TRBV10-3
j_gene: TRBJ2-7
abundance: .
CDR3aa: CAISELHGSYEQYF
CDR3nt: TGTGCCATCAGTGAGCTGCACGGTTCCTACGAGCAGTACTTC

d_gene: TRBD2
v_gene: TRBV20-1
j_gene: TRBJ2-1
abundance: few
CDR3aa: CSARRGAGNEQFF
CDR3nt: TGCAGTGCTCGGCGGGGGGCCGGGAATGAGCAGTTCTTC

d_gene: .
v_gene: TRBV2
j_gene: TRBJ1-5
abundance: .
CDR3aa: CASNGESNQPQHF
CDR3nt: TGTGCCAGCAACGGGGAGAGCAATCAGCCCCAGCATTTT

d_gene: .
v_gene: TRBV12-3/TRBV12-4
j_gene: TRBJ1-3
abundance: few
CDR3aa: CASSLSPSGNTIYF
CDR3nt: TGTGCCAGCAGTTTGAGCCCCTCTGGAAACACCATATATTTT

d_gene: TRBD2
v_gene: TRBV12-3/TRBV12-4
j_gene: TRBJ2-1
abundance: .
CDR3aa: CASSLVAGFDNEQFF
CDR3nt: TGTGCCAGCAGTTTGGTAGCGGGGTTCGACAATGAGCAGTTCTTC

d_gene: TRBD2
v_gene: TRBV7-2
j_gene: TRBJ2-3
abundance: .
CDR3aa: CASSLVAGLDGGTDTQYF
CDR3nt: TGTGCCAGCAGCTTAGTCGCGGGACTAGACGGCGGCACAGATACGCAGTATTTT

d_gene: .
v_gene: TRBV2
j_gene: TRBJ2-7
abundance: few
CDR3aa: CASTKDRYYEQYF
CDR3nt: TGTGCCAGCACCAAGGACCGATACTACGAGCAGTACTTC

d_gene: TRBD2
v_gene: TRBV4-2
j_gene: TRBJ2-5
abundance: .
CDR3aa: CASSRDQREGHEQYF
CDR3nt: TGTGCCAGCAGCCGCGACCAGCGGGAGGGGCATGAGCAGTACTTC

d_gene: .
v_gene: TRBV28
j_gene: TRBJ1-1
abundance: once
CDR3aa: CASSYPPGRPMNTEAFF
CDR3nt: TGTGCCAGCAGTTACCCCCCGGGGAGACCGATGAACACTGAAGCTTTCTTT

d_gene: TRBD2
v_gene: TRBV20-1
j_gene: TRBJ2-2
abundance: .
CDR3aa: CSARDGQREYTGELFF
CDR3nt: TGCAGTGCTAGAGACGGGCAGCGGGAGTACACCGGGGAGCTGTTTTTT

d_gene: .
v_gene: TRBV6-6
j_gene: TRBJ1-2
abundance: .
CDR3aa: CASSYSTGVNGYTF
CDR3nt: TGTGCCAGCAGTTACTCGACCGGGGTCAATGGCTACACCTTC

d_gene: .
v_gene: TRBV27
j_gene: TRBJ2-7
abundance: .
CDR3aa: CASSRGRIGRSYEQYF
CDR3nt: TGTGCCAGCAGCCGTGGACGGATAGGACGCTCCTACGAGCAGTACTTC

d_gene: .
v_gene: TRBV6-1
j_gene: TRBJ2-7
abundance: .
CDR3aa: CASRIQAGVDEQYF
CDR3nt: TGTGCCAGCAGGATCCAGGCGGGCGTGGACGAGCAGTACTTC

d_gene: .
v_gene: TRBV28
j_gene: TRBJ1-3
abundance: .
CDR3aa: CASSASLEGAGNTIYF
CDR3nt: TGTGCCAGCAGTGCCTCGCTGGAGGGGGCTGGAAACACCATATATTTT

d_gene: .
v_gene: TRBV5-1
j_gene: TRBJ1-1
abundance: few
CDR3aa: CASSLERATEAFF
CDR3nt: TGCGCCAGCAGCTTGGAGAGGGCCACTGAAGCTTTCTTT

d_gene: TRBD2
v_gene: TRBV30
j_gene: TRBJ2-7
abundance: .
CDR3aa: CAWSHTHTSAGYEQYF
CDR3nt: TGTGCCTGGAGTCATACCCACACTAGCGCGGGCTACGAGCAGTACTTC

d_gene: .
v_gene: TRBV5-1
j_gene: TRBJ2-5
abundance: few
CDR3aa: CASKLAPRETQYF
CDR3nt: TGCGCCAGCAAACTGGCACCCCGGGAGACCCAGTACTTC

d_gene: TRBD1
v_gene: TRBV25-1
j_gene: TRBJ2-7
abundance: few
CDR3aa: CASSELGGHEQYF
CDR3nt: TGTGCCAGCAGTGAATTAGGGGGCCACGAGCAGTACTTC

d_gene: .
v_gene: TRBV2
j_gene: TRBJ1-6
abundance: .
CDR3aa: CASSEAGTDSPLHF
CDR3nt: TGTGCCAGCAGTGAGGCAGGGACGGATTCACCCCTCCACTTT

d_gene: TRBD1
v_gene: TRBV18
j_gene: TRBJ1-5
abundance: .
CDR3aa: CASSPVGVGTANQPQHF
CDR3nt: TGTGCCAGCTCACCTGTCGGGGTCGGGACAGCTAATCAGCCCCAGCATTTT

d_gene: .
v_gene: TRBV10-3
j_gene: TRBJ1-3
abundance: .
CDR3aa: CATRGQLLSGNTIYF
CDR3nt: TGTGCCACAAGAGGACAGCTTCTCTCTGGAAACACCATATATTTT

d_gene: TRBD2
v_gene: TRBV9
j_gene: TRBJ2-1
abundance: .
CDR3aa: CAGSVKGTSGSREQFF
CDR3nt: TGTGCCGGCAGCGTAAAGGGGACTAGCGGGAGTCGGGAGCAGTTCTTC

d_gene: TRBD2
v_gene: TRBV11-2
j_gene: TRBJ2-1
abundance: many
CDR3aa: CASSLWTSGGYNEQFF
CDR3nt: TGTGCCAGCAGCTTATGGACTAGCGGGGGCTACAATGAGCAGTTCTTC

d_gene: .
v_gene: TRBV11-2
j_gene: TRBJ2-5
abundance: .
CDR3aa: CASSLHGTFVETQYF
CDR3nt: TGTGCCAGCAGCTTACACGGGACTTTTGTAGAGACCCAGTACTTC

d_gene: .
v_gene: TRBV28
j_gene: TRBJ1-5
abundance: few
CDR3aa: CASRRQYSNQPQHF
CDR3nt: TGTGCCAGCAGGAGACAGTATAGCAATCAGCCCCAGCATTTT

d_gene: .
v_gene: TRBV20-1
j_gene: TRBJ2-1
abundance: few
CDR3aa: CSARTSYYYNEQFF
CDR3nt: TGCAGTGCTAGGACCTCGTACTACTACAATGAGCAGTTCTTC

d_gene: TRBD2
v_gene: TRBV18
j_gene: TRBJ2-7
abundance: .
CDR3aa: CASSPSGGKYEQYF
CDR3nt: TGTGCCAGCTCCCCCAGCGGGGGGAAGTACGAGCAGTACTTC

d_gene: .
v_gene: TRBV13
j_gene: TRBJ2-6
abundance: .
CDR3aa: CASSLGHKVSGANVLTF
CDR3nt: TGTGCCAGCAGCCTGGGACATAAGGTGTCTGGGGCCAACGTCCTGACTTTC